These T cell receptor beta chains were read from a single sample in a study of T-cell memory formation after mild COVID-19. TCRdb passed the 5' RACE reads through MiXCR, listing each CDR3 protein once. This table has about 140,000 distinct CDR3 sequences, roughly 14% appearing once. The sample was PBMCs or a T cell subset sorted from them (not recorded which). The origin of the receptors is an adult woman who had mild COVID-19 (a few samples of this study predate the infection). Cell type and time point are not known. Each CDR3 is given without its conserved first and last residue. Each record gives: J gene, V gene, CDR3 protein.

>TRBJ2-3|TRBV10-3
ASDKPTSTDTQY
>TRBJ2-7|TRBV7-2
ASRATGQPTYEQY
>TRBJ2-1|TRBV9
ASSVGAGGGSYNEQF
>TRBJ1-2|TRBV4-2
ASSPRQMGTGGYT
>TRBJ2-7|TRBV5-5
ASSEFSGKAYEQY
>TRBJ1-2|TRBV18
ASSHEGSNYGYT
>TRBJ1-1|TRBV11-3
ASSLDLGSTEAF
>TRBJ2-3|TRBV27
ASSSFADTQY
>TRBJ1-1|TRBV4-1
ASSQGKGYTEAF
>TRBJ2-4|TRBV15
ATSRDPGARIQY
>TRBJ2-7|TRBV9
ASSVAGEPTYEQY
>TRBJ2-5|TRBV4-1
ASSQEWAKGTQY
>TRBJ2-3|TRBV12-3/TRBV12-4
ASSKLQGADTQY
>TRBJ1-1|TRBV7-6
ASSPLNTEAF
>TRBJ2-7|TRBV6-5
ASSQQGILGREQY
>TRBJ2-6|TRBV5-5
ASSLDRGNVLT
>TRBJ2-3|TRBV20-1
SASPAVPTTSTDTQY
>TRBJ2-7|TRBV6-5
ASRAGPEIAEQY
>TRBJ2-5|TRBV20-1
SVPRTGQETQY
>TRBJ2-1|TRBV30
AWSLGYNEQF
>TRBJ1-1|TRBV12-3/TRBV12-4
ASTRGANTEAF
>TRBJ1-5|TRBV2
ASSVSTNQPQH
>TRBJ2-3|TRBV11-2
ASSGTFLH
>TRBJ2-5|TRBV9
ASSEPGQGRETQY
>TRBJ2-5|TRBV11-2
ASSLDRKETQY
>TRBJ2-7|TRBV4-1
ASTIKPGHPLDEQY
>TRBJ1-6|TRBV14
ASSQGIIGQENSPLH
>TRBJ2-1|TRBV28
ASSPELADPLDNEQF
>TRBJ1-4|TRBV2
ASSVGEKLF
>TRBJ2-5|TRBV10-3
ATRDRMQETQY
>TRBJ2-5|TRBV15
ATSRAAGDLSRETQY
>TRBJ1-1|TRBV10-3
AIRGPGAYTEAF
>TRBJ2-1|TRBV4-3
ASSQGTFSTYNEQF
>TRBJ1-1|TRBV7-9
ASSLGGALQWVAF
>TRBJ2-1|TRBV12-3/TRBV12-4
ASSSGLAPVF
>TRBJ2-1|TRBV7-6
ASADRRQGNEQF